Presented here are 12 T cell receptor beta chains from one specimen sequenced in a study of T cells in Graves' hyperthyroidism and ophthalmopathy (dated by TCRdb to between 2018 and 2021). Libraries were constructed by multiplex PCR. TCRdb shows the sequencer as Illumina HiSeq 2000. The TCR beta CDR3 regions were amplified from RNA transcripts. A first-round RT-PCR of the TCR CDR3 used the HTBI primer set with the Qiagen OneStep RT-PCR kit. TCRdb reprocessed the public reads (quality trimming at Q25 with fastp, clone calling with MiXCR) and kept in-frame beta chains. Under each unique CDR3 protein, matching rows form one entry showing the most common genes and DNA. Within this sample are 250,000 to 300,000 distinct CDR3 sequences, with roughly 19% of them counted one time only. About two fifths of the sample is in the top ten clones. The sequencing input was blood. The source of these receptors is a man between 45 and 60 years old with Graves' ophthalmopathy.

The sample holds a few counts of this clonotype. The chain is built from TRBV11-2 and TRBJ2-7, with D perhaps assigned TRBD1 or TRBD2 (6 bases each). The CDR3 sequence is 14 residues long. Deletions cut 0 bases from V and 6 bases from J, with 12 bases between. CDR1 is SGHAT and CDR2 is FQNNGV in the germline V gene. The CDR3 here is CASSLDPRGREQYF. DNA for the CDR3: TGTGCCAGCAGCTTAGATCCCCGGGGGCGCGAGCAGTACTTC.

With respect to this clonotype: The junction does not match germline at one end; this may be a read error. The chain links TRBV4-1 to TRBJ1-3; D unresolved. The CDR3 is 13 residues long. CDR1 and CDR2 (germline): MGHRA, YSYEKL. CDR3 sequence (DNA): TGCGCCGGCAGCCAAGCCGGTGGAAACACCATATATTTT. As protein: CAGSQAGGNTIYF.

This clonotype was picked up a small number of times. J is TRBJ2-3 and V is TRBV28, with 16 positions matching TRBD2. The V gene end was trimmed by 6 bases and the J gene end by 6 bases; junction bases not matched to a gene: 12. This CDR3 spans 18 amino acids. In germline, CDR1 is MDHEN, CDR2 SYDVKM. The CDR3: CASRGTGLAGGGRDTQYF. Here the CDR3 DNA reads TGTGCCAGCAGGGGAACGGGACTAGCGGGAGGGGGTAGGGATACGCAGTATTTT.

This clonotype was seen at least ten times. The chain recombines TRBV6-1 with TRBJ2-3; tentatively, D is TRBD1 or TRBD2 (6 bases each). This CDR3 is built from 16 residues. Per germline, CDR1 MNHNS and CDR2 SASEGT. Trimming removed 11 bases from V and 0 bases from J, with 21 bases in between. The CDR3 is CASTFRRGPSTDTQYF. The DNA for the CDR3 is TGTGCCTCCACCTTTAGACGGGGGCCCAGCACAGATACGCAGTATTTT.

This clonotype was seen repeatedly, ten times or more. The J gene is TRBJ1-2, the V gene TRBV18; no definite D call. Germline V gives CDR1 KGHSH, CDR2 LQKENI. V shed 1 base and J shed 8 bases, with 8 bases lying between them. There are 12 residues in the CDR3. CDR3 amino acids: CASSPQGVGYTF. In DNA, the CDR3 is TGTGCCAGCTCACCACAGGGTGTGGGCTACACCTTC. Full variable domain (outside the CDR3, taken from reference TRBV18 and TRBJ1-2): NAGVMQNPRHLVRRRGQEARLRCSPMKGHSHVYWYRQLPEEGLKFMVYLQKENIIDESGMPKERFSAEFPKEGPSILRIQQVVRGDSAAYFCASSPQGVGYTFGSGTRLTVV.

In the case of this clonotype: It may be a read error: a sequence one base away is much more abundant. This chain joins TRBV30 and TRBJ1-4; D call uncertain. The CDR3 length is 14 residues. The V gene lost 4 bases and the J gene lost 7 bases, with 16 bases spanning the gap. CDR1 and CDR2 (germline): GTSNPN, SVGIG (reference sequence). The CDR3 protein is CAWTAGAGPEKLFF. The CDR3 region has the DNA TGTGCCTGGACCGCCGGCGCAGGACCTGAAAAACTGTTTTTT.

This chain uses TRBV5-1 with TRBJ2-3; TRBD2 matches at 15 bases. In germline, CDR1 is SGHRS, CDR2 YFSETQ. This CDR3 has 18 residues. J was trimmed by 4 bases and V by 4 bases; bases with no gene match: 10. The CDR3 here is CASSPWTSGREIADTQYF. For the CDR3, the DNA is TGCGCCAGCAGCCCGTGGACTAGCGGGAGGGAGATCGCAGATACGCAGTATTTT.

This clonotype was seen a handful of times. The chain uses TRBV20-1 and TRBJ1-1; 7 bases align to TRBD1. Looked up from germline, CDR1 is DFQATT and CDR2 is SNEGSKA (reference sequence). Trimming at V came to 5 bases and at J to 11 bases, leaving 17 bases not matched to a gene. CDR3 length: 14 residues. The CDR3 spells CSAGVGGGLVSAFF. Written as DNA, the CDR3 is TGCAGTGCTGGGGTAGGGGGCGGTCTAGTTTCGGCTTTCTTT.

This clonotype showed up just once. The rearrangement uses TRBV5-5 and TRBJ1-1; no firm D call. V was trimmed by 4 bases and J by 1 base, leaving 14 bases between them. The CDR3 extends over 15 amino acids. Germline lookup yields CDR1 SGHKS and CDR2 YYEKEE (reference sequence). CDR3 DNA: TGTGCCAGCAGCAGAGAGGCGGTCACGAACACTGAAGCTTTCTTT. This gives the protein CASSREAVTNTEAFF.

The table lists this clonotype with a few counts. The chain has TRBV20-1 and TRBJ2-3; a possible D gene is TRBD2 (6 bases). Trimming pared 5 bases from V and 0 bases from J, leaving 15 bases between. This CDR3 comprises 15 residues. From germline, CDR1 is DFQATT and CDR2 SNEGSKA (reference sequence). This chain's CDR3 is CSAFVLAESTDTQYF. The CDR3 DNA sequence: TGCAGTGCTTTCGTACTAGCAGAAAGCACAGATACGCAGTATTTT.

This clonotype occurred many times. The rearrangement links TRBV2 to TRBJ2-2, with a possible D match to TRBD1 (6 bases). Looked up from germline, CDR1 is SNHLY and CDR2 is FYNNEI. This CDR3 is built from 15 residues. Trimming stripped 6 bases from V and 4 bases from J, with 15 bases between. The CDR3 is CASSSTGTGTGELFF. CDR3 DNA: TGTGCCAGCAGCTCGACAGGTACTGGCACCGGGGAGCTGTTTTTT.

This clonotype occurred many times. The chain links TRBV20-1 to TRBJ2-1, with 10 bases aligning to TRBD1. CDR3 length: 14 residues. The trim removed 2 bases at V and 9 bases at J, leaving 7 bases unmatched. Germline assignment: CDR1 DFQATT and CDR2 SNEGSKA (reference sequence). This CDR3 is CSARPDRGWGEQFF. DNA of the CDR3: TGCAGTGCTAGACCGGACAGGGGGTGGGGTGAGCAGTTCTTC.